Shown below are 12 T cell receptor beta chains from a single sample sequenced in a study of T-cell memory formation after mild COVID-19. TCRdb processed the 5' RACE reads anew with MiXCR; each CDR3 protein has one entry. The table lists some 290,000 distinct CDR3 sequences, under 20% of them singletons. The sequencing input was PBMCs or a T cell subset sorted from them (not recorded which). The receptor set was obtained from a young man who had mild COVID-19 (a few samples of this study predate the infection). Cell type and time point are not known.

The genes are TRBV11-3 and TRBJ2-1; TRBD2 matches at 7 bases. CDR1 and CDR2 from the germline V gene are SGHNT and YENEEA. This CDR3 is 16 amino acids long. J was trimmed by 0 bases and V by 5 bases; bases with no gene match: 7. CDR3 DNA: TGTGCCAGCAGCCTAAGAGCGGGGATCTCCTACAATGAGCAGTTCTTC. Translated, it gives CASSLRAGISYNEQFF.

The CDR3 sequence: CASSFLGREAFF. For the CDR3, the DNA is TGTGCCAGCAGTTTTTTGGGGCGCGAGGCTTTCTTT. The chain is built from TRBV12-3 or TRBV12-4 and TRBJ1-1, with D possibly being TRBD1 (5 bases). The CDR3 is made up of 12 amino acids. The ends were cut back, 3 bases at V and 11 bases at J, with 13 bases in the middle.

At least ten counts were recorded for this clonotype. J is TRBJ2-2 and V is TRBV2; the D is unclear. The germline V gene has CDR1 SNHLY and CDR2 FYNNEI. The CDR3 covers 14 residues. Trimming left V 7 bases short and J 4 bases short, with 13 bases between. The CDR3 here is CASTPGRGTGELFF. CDR3 DNA: TGTGCCAGCACCCCCGGGCGCGGCACCGGGGAGCTGTTTTTT.

This clonotype was detected a few times. The J gene is TRBJ2-7, the V gene TRBV2; TRBD1 matches 7 bases. CDR3 length: 10 amino acids. Germline CDR1 SNHLY, CDR2 FYNNEI. Trimming removed 7 bases from V and 7 bases from J; junction bases left unmatched: 1. The CDR3 spells CASKGAEQYV. CDR3 DNA sequence: TGTGCCAGCAAGGGGGCGGAGCAGTACGTC.

This clonotype was detected a few times. The gene calls are TRBV6-2 or TRBV6-3 and TRBJ2-1; no clear D gene. In germline, CDR1 is MNHEY, CDR2 SVGEGT. The CDR3 length is 13 residues. V lost 2 bases and J 8 bases, leaving 10 bases between the germline ends. Written as DNA, the CDR3 is TGTGCCAGCAGTTACAATGCCTTGGATGAGCAGTTCTTC. Amino acids: CASSYNALDEQFF.

This chain links TRBV7-2 with TRBJ2-2; a possible D gene is TRBD1 (5 bases). Germline V gene lookup returns CDR1 SGHTA and CDR2 FQGNSA. Between the trimmed V and J ends, which lost 5 bases and 0 bases, there was a span of 13 bases. The CDR3 is made up of 16 amino acids. The CDR3 reads CASSPWGVANTGELFF. The CDR3 region has the DNA TGTGCCAGCAGCCCCTGGGGCGTCGCGAACACCGGGGAGCTGTTTTTT.

This clonotype has just a few counts. The genes are TRBV12-3 or TRBV12-4 and TRBJ1-1; D is unclear. With 3 bases removed from V and 6 bases from J, the gap between germline ends came to 5 bases. This CDR3 spans 11 amino acids. Here the CDR3 reads CASSFGPEAFF. CDR3 nucleotides: TGTGCCAGCAGTTTCGGCCCTGAAGCTTTCTTT.

The rearrangement uses TRBV9 and TRBJ2-3, with 8 bases that match TRBD1. V was pared by 4 bases and J by 4 bases, with 8 bases of the junction left unmatched. This CDR3 has 15 residues. Germline CDR1 and CDR2: SGDLS and YYNGEE. CDR3 in DNA: TGTGCCAGCAGCTCCTGGACAGGGACGGCAGATACGCAGTATTTT. Residues: CASSSWTGTADTQYF.

This chain joins TRBV4-2 and TRBJ1-6, with 10 bases lining up with TRBD1. V was clipped by 1 base and J by 7 bases; unmatched bases: 4. This CDR3 is 16 amino acids long. CDR1 and CDR2 from the germline V gene are LGHNA and YNFKEQ. The CDR3 DNA is TGTGCCAGCAGCCAAGTCTCGGGACAGGGGAATTCACCCCTCCACTTT. It yields the protein CASSQVSGQGNSPLHF.

This clonotype was seen a handful of times. The chain has TRBV20-1 and TRBJ2-3; tentative D call: TRBD2 (5 bases). The CDR3 spans 14 residues. Germline CDR1 DFQATT, CDR2 SNEGSKA (reference sequence). V was pared by 5 bases and J by 2 bases, with 14 bases between. CDR3 sequence reads: CSALRHGVTDTQYF. The CDR3 DNA follows: TGCAGTGCTCTTCGACACGGGGTCACAGATACGCAGTATTTT.

The chain carries TRBV27 and TRBJ1-4; D gene ambiguous. CDR3 length equals 14 residues. Trimming shortened V by 3 bases and J by 4 bases, and 9 bases separated the two germline ends. The germline CDR1 and CDR2 sequences are MNHEY and SMNVEV (reference sequence). CDR3 DNA: TGTGCCAGCAGTTTCTCGGGTTATAATGAAAAACTGTTTTTT. This gives the protein CASSFSGYNEKLFF.

This clonotype was counted many times. The V gene is TRBV5-1, the J gene TRBJ2-5; maybe TRBD2 (6 bases). Germline CDR1 and CDR2: SGHRS and YFSETQ. V dropped 4 bases and J dropped 0 bases, with 7 bases sitting between them. This CDR3 is 13 amino acids long. The CDR3 sequence: CASSAGYQETQYF. CDR3 bases: TGCGCCAGCAGCGCGGGGTACCAAGAGACCCAGTACTTC. The full variable domain, rest sourced from reference TRBV5-1 and TRBJ2-5, is KAGVTQTPRYLIKTRGQQVTLSCSPISGHRSVSWYQQTPGQGLQFLFEYFSETQRNKGNFPGRFSGRQFSNSRSEMNVSTLELGDSALYLCASSAGYQETQYFGPGTRLLVL.